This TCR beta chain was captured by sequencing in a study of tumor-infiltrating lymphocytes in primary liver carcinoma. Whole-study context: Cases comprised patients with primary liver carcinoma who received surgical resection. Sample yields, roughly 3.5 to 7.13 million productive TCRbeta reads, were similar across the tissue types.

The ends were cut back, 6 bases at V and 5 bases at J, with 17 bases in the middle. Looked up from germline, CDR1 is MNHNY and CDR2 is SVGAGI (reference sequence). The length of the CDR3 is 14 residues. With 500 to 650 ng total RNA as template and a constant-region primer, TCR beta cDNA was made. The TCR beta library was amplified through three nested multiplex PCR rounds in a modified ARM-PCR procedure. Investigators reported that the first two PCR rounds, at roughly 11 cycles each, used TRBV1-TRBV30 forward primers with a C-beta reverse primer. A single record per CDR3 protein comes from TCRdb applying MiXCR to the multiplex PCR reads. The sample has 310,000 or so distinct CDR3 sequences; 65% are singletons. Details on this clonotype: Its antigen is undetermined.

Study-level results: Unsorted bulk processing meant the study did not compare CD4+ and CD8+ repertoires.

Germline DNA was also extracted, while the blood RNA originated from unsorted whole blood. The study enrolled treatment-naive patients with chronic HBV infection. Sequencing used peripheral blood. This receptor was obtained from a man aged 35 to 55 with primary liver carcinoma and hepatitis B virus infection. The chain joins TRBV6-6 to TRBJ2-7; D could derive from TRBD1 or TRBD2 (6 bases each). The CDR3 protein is CASSPRKGGHEQYF. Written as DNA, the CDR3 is TGTGCCAGCAGCCCTAGGAAGGGGGGCCACGAGCAGTACTTC.